These 16 T cell receptor beta chains were sequenced from one sample in a study of blood T cell repertoires in COVID-19. Libraries were prepared by immunoSEQ multiplex PCR; TCRdb keeps only in-frame clonotypes and omits some of them. The sample yields some 320,000 clones, approximately 91% seen once. The material sequenced was PBMCs or T cells enriched from blood (not recorded which). Every receptor here comes from a woman aged 25 to 45 who had been exposed to COVID-19.

The chain uses TRBV11-3 and TRBJ2-3, with TRBD2 matching over 14 bases. The V gene end was trimmed by 5 bases and the J gene end by 5 bases; junction bases not matched to a gene: 3. The length of the CDR3 is 15 residues. Germline V gene data show CDR1 as SGHNT and CDR2 as YENEEA. Written as DNA, the CDR3 is TGTGCCAGCAGCCCAGGGACTAGCGGGGGAGATACGCAGTATTTT. It encodes CASSPGTSGGDTQYF. The full variable domain, its missing parts supplied by reference TRBV11-3 and TRBJ2-3, is EAGVVQSPRYKIIEKKQPVAFWCNPISGHNTLYWYLQNLGQGPELLIRYENEEAVDDSQLPKDRFSAERLKGVDSTLKIQPAELGDSAVYLCASSPGTSGGDTQYFGPGTRLTVL.

This clone was recorded once. The chain combines TRBV6-5 with TRBJ1-1; D remains ambiguous. Germline V gene lookup returns CDR1 MNHEY and CDR2 SVGAGI. The CDR3 totals 13 residues. V was cut by 7 bases and J by 0 bases, with 9 bases left in between. The CDR3 is CASTQRVNTEAFF. The CDR3 DNA reads TGTGCCAGCACCCAACGAGTGAACACTGAAGCTTTCTTT.

This clone was observed a handful of times. V is TRBV3-1 (or the pseudogene TRBV3-2) and J is TRBJ1-6; D possibly corresponds to TRBD1 (6 bases). The length of the CDR3 is 19 residues. Germline V gene lookup returns CDR1 LGHDT and CDR2 YNNKEL (reference sequence). Trimming stripped 3 bases from V and 7 bases from J, with 25 bases between. The CDR3 sequence is CASSHPNLQGRARNSPLHF. CDR3 bases: TGTGCCAGCAGCCACCCAAACCTACAGGGTAGGGCACGCAATTCACCCCTCCACTTT.

This clone was seen just once. This sequence joins TRBV19 and TRBJ1-4; 7 nucleotides line up with TRBD1. The CDR3 is 16 amino acids. The V gene end was trimmed by 6 bases and the J gene end by 8 bases; junction bases not matched to a gene: 15. CDR1 and CDR2 (germline): LNHDA, SQIVND (reference sequence). CDR3 DNA: TGTGCCAGTAGCTCCTCCCACAGGGGATTAGGAGAAAAACTGTTTTTT. Encoded protein: CASSSSHRGLGEKLFF.

The chain carries TRBV7-2 and TRBJ1-1; 7 bases align to TRBD1. CDR1 is SGHTA, CDR2 FQGNSA, per germline. The CDR3 contains 15 residues. The junction had 10 bases not matched to a gene; V was cut back by 4 bases and J by 5 bases. This CDR3 reads CASSSQGGRTTEAFF. CDR3 in DNA: TGTGCCAGCAGCTCTCAGGGGGGACGAACGACTGAAGCTTTCTTT.

This clone was detected a few times. Other DNA sequences in this sample translate to the same CDR3. The chain uses TRBV11-2 and TRBJ2-3; D uncertain. The germline V gene has CDR1 SGHAT and CDR2 FQNNGV. The germline V and J ends were trimmed by 5 bases and 1 base, with 4 bases remaining between them. CDR3 length: 12 residues. The CDR3 nucleotides read TGTGCCAGCAGCCCAGGCACAGATACGCAGTATTTT. The encoded protein is CASSPGTDTQYF.

This clone was recorded a few times. The rearrangement uses TRBV6-5 and TRBJ1-6; D is undetermined. V lost 0 bases and J 9 bases, leaving 6 bases between the germline ends. The CDR3 is made up of 13 amino acids. Germline V lookup: CDR1 MNHEY, CDR2 SVGAGI. CDR3 in DNA: TGTGCCAGCAGTTACTCAGAGGTTTCACCCCTCCACTTT. This encodes CASSYSEVSPLHF.

The rearrangement joins TRBV7-9 to TRBJ1-2; no clear D gene. The CDR3 totals 15 residues. Deletions cut 3 bases from V and 5 bases from J, with 16 bases between. Germline CDR1 is SEHNR and CDR2 is FQNEAQ (reference sequence). CDR3: CASSFSPGVGYGYTF. In DNA form, the CDR3 reads TGTGCCAGCAGCTTTTCCCCAGGCGTAGGTTATGGCTACACCTTC.

The chain is built from TRBV5-1 and TRBJ1-2, with 7 bases identical to TRBD1. CDR1 and CDR2 (germline): SGHRS, YFSETQ. The V and J ends lost 4 bases and 3 bases, in that order; junction bases with no gene match: 9. This CDR3 is built from 15 residues. Here the CDR3 DNA reads TGCGCCAGCAGCGTGAACAGGGGAGTAGACTATGGCTACACCTTC. It encodes CASSVNRGVDYGYTF.

This clone has just one count. The rearrangement uses TRBV6-2 or TRBV6-3 and TRBJ1-1; D ambiguous. CDR1 and CDR2 from the germline V gene are MNHEY and SVGEGT. The CDR3 has 13 amino acids. Trimming cost V 3 bases and J 1 base, with 6 bases left between them. The CDR3 DNA sequence: TGTGCCAGCAGTTATACAGAGAACACTGAAGCTTTCTTT. Translated, it gives CASSYTENTEAFF.

The V gene is TRBV19, the J gene TRBJ1-1, with D perhaps matching TRBD1 (5 bases). The CDR3 runs 13 residues. Looked up from germline, CDR1 is LNHDA and CDR2 is SQIVND (reference sequence). V was cut by 4 bases and J by 6 bases, with 12 bases left in between. CDR3 protein: CASSKTPGPEAFF. The CDR3 DNA follows: TGTGCCAGTAGTAAAACCCCAGGGCCTGAAGCTTTCTTT.

This rearrangement joins TRBV5-6 to TRBJ2-2; the match to TRBD2 covers 9 bases. J was trimmed by 4 bases and V by 5 bases; bases with no gene match: 12. This CDR3 comprises 17 residues. CDR1 is SGHDT, CDR2 YYEEEE, per germline. The CDR3 protein is CASSLAGTSGLTGELFF. DNA of the CDR3: TGTGCCAGCAGTCTAGCGGGAACTAGCGGGCTCACCGGGGAGCTGTTTTTT. The whole variable domain, remainder taken from reference TRBV5-6 and TRBJ2-2, is DAGVTQSPTHLIKTRGQQVTLRCSPKSGHDTVSWYQQALGQGPQFIFQYYEEEERQRGNFPDRFSGHQFPNYSSELNVNALLLGDSALYLCASSLAGTSGLTGELFFGEGSRLTVL.

The chain joins TRBV6-4 to TRBJ2-3, with 7 positions matching TRBD1. The length of the CDR3 is 16 residues. Losses at the gene ends were 3 bases for V and 2 bases for J; bases not matched to a gene: 8. Germline lookup yields CDR1 MRHNA and CDR2 SNTAGT. The CDR3 coding sequence is TGTGCCAGCAGTGAAAGGGGGCGAGGGGTCACAGATACGCAGTATTTT. It is translated as CASSERGRGVTDTQYF.

This chain uses TRBV6-5 with TRBJ2-5; D is possibly TRBD2 (5 bases). The CDR3 is made up of 13 amino acids. Trimming took off 7 bases at V and 5 bases at J, with 14 bases between the two ends. CDR1 is MNHEY and CDR2 is SVGAGI in the germline V gene. Here the CDR3 DNA reads TGTGCCAGCACAGATCCCTGGGAGGAGACCCAGTACTTC. Protein: CASTDPWEETQYF.

The genes are TRBV19 and TRBJ1-1; D is perhaps TRBD1 (6 bases). V was cut by 7 bases and J by 1 base, with 13 bases left in between. The germline V gene has CDR1 LNHDA and CDR2 SQIVND (reference sequence). The CDR3 runs to 14 residues. CDR3 coding DNA: TGTGCCAGTACCTCAAACAGGGAGAACACTGAAGCTTTCTTT. This codes for CASTSNRENTEAFF.

This sequence joins TRBV5-6 and TRBJ2-3; D is perhaps TRBD2 (6 bases). V was trimmed by 4 bases and J by 0 bases, leaving 15 bases between them. The length of the CDR3 is 16 residues. The germline gives CDR1 SGHDT, CDR2 YYEEEE. In nucleotides, the CDR3 is TGTGCCAGCAGCGGGGGGAGTGTTGCTAGCACAGATACGCAGTATTTT. Protein: CASSGGSVASTDTQYF.